This TCR beta chain was sequenced during a study of tumor-infiltrating lymphocytes in primary liver carcinoma (dated by TCRdb to 2017 to 2019). Turning to the overall study: Of the five patients, three men and two women aged 30 to 69 years, four had hepatocellular carcinoma and one had combined HCC and intrahepatic cholangiocarcinoma. The tumors of the five patients were staged as T1-T3 N0M0, with maximum diameters ranging from roughly 4 to 10 cm. Each sample produced about 3.65 to 8 million productive TCRbeta reads, and read depth showed no significant difference between tissue types. TCRbeta repertoire sequencing, expression microarrays and whole-exome sequencing were combined in the study across five regions of each liver tumor, with adjacent normal tissue and blood also included. A total of about 35 specimens from 5 patients, comprising around 25 tumor regions, 5 adjacent noncancerous liver tissues and 5 peripheral blood samples, were covered by TCRbeta repertoire sequencing. To link TCRbeta repertoire diversity with the local molecular phenotype, the roughly 27 tumor region samples were profiled using Agilent mRNA microarrays. Repertoires from technical replicates were highly reproducible, with mean shared-clone rates around 0.87 and correlation coefficients above 0.95.

The germline V gene sets CDR1 to MNHNS and CDR2 to SASEGT. Relative to germline, V is missing 10 bases and J is missing 4 bases, with 13 bases of the junction outside any gene match. The CDR3 holds 16 amino acids from the cysteine to the phenylalanine. Solely the CDR3 DNA is kept, with 48 bases framed from the first base. In the case of this clonotype: No cognate antigen has been identified for it. Base qualities are missing; no much larger clone stands one base away.

Starting from around 500 ng total RNA, TCRbeta-specific cDNA was produced by reverse transcription with a constant-region primer and ProtoScript II reverse transcriptase. Three nested multiplex PCR rounds, following a slightly modified ARM-PCR procedure, were used to build the TCRbeta libraries. The first two PCR rounds used multiplex TRBV1-TRBV30 forward primers with a Cbeta reverse primer, each for 10 to 11 cycles. A final 25-cycle PCR with Deep VentR polymerase added sample barcodes and Illumina adapters. Before sequencing, amplicons between 200 and 500 bp were purified from gel using a QIAquick gel extraction kit. The TCRbeta amplicons were sequenced with 250-bp paired-end reads on an Illumina HiSeq 2500. The paper's processing steps were these. Trimmomatic v0.33 was used to quality-trim the reads, and FLASH v1.2.11 was used to merge paired reads so that full CDR3 sequences could be recovered. V, D and J germline segments were assigned to the rearranged TCRbeta sequences using MiGEC v1.2.1b. Clonotype statistics and Shannon-Wiener diversity indices were computed with VDJtools v1.0.0. To reduce sampling bias, subsequent analyses other than the diversity analysis used only the 250 most abundant clonotypes in each sample. The raw public data were reprocessed by TCRdb itself: fastp quality trimming at Q25, MiXCR clonotype calling, in-frame beta chains only. Each CDR3 protein gets just one entry, which takes the most common genes and DNA from the rows behind it. Here the V and J calls rest on TCRdb's processing, not on the authors' analysis. For this sample there are about 35,000 distinct CDR3 sequences; roughly 74% appear just once. The ten largest clones represent around 17% of the sample.

General conclusions and limits of the study: Only about 7.5-24% of top clones were found in all five regions of a tumor, suggesting spatial heterogeneity of tumor-infiltrating T cells. The study included only a few patients, and the authors note findings should be validated in a larger study. Since the samples were bulk and unsorted, there was no way to compare CD4+ and CD8+ T cell repertoires. Because sequencing covered only the TCR beta chain and unpaired alpha chains were not captured, true repertoire diversity is likely underestimated. A significantly larger repertoire fraction was made up by the top 250 clones in tumors than in blood (p = 0.039). Repertoire overlap was higher between tumor regions (mean around 36%) than tumor-adjacent (17%) or tumor-blood (roughly 14%) pairs, consistent with antigen-driven expansion.

Total RNA and DNA were co-extracted from around 20-30 mg of bulk tissue with the AllPrep DNA/RNA mini kit, without cell sorting. Between November 2015 and 2016, a handful of patients in China with histopathologically diagnosed primary liver carcinoma had surgical resection. Patients had chronic HBV infection and were treatment-naive at sampling. Five spatially separated regions were sampled per tumor: superior, inferior, left-lateral and right-lateral poles, plus the tumor centre. According to histology, viable tumor cells made up more than 85% of every tumor sample. Each fresh piece of tumor and adjacent tissue was cut in two, with one half stored in RNAlater at -80 degrees C and the other half sent for histology.

Sequencing was carried out using liver tumor tissue from sampling region 4. This sample's cell subset or site label indicates: tumor region T4, right-lateral pole. The V and J segments used are TRBV6-1 and TRBJ2-3; TRBD2 fits 11 bases in the junction. The clonotype was recovered from a middle-aged man with primary liver carcinoma and hepatitis B virus infection. The nucleotide sequence reads as follows: TGTGCCAACACGGAAATAGCGGGAGGGAGGGCAGATACGCAGTATTTT. Translated, this gives CANTEIAGGRADTQYF.